What follows are 30 T cell receptor beta chains derived from one specimen sequenced in a study of blood T cell repertoires in COVID-19. The assay was immunoSEQ multiplex PCR, and TCRdb's table has in-frame clones only and misses some. The sample yields 470,000 or so clones, about 89% seen once. The sample taken for sequencing was peripheral blood. Every receptor here comes from a woman aged 30 to 39 with acute or convalescent COVID-19.

This clone was observed a handful of times. The gene calls are TRBV28 and TRBJ1-1, with 7 positions matching TRBD1. The germline V gene encodes CDR1 MDHEN and CDR2 SYDVKM. The V segment lost 1 base and the J segment 4 bases; nucleotides outside the gene matches: 6. The CDR3 spans 15 residues. The CDR3 spells CASSLFGTVRTEAFF. CDR3 coding DNA: TGTGCCAGCAGTTTATTTGGGACAGTTCGCACTGAAGCTTTCTTT.

The chain links TRBV21-1 to TRBJ2-6; the table's D call, TRBD1, was not checked against the DNA. TRBV21-1 constitutes a pseudogene. The CDR3 sequence is 16 residues long. This CDR3 reads CASSTQTGSGANVLTF. In DNA, the CDR3 is TGTGCCAGCAGCACGCAAACAGGGTCCGGGGCCAACGTCCTGACTTTC.

V is TRBV3-1 (or the pseudogene TRBV3-2) and J is TRBJ1-1; D ambiguous. Germline loops: CDR1 LGHDT, CDR2 YNNKEL (reference sequence). Trimming pared 4 bases from V and 2 bases from J, leaving 14 bases between. The CDR3 extends over 15 amino acids. This CDR3 is CASSPRRVGNTEAFF. The CDR3 coding sequence is TGTGCCAGCAGCCCCAGGAGGGTAGGAAACACTGAAGCTTTCTTT.

J is TRBJ1-6 and V is TRBV4-1; the D is unclear. From germline, CDR1 is MGHRA and CDR2 YSYEKL. Deletions cut 1 base from V and 6 bases from J, with 13 bases between. The CDR3 has 16 amino acids. CDR3 nucleotide sequence: TGCGCCAGCAGCCAAGGCGTCCCAGGTTCTAATTCACCCCTCCACTTT. Its protein is CASSQGVPGSNSPLHF.

The rearrangement uses TRBV28 and TRBJ2-7; possible D gene TRBD1, 6 bases. The V and J ends lost 8 bases and 4 bases respectively, with 9 bases between them. This CDR3 is 11 amino acids long. The germline V gene has CDR1 MDHEN and CDR2 SYDVKM. The CDR3 DNA sequence: TGTGCCAGCGAAGGGGGATACGAGCAGTACTTC. This sequence encodes CASEGGYEQYF.

The sample holds a few counts of this clone. The chain couples TRBV5-1 to TRBJ1-1; D uncertain. The CDR3 runs to 14 residues. Trimming took off 7 bases at V and 0 bases at J, with 13 bases between the two ends. Germline assignment: CDR1 SGHRS and CDR2 YFSETQ. CDR3: CASRNGGLNTEAFF. The CDR3, as DNA: TGCGCCAGCCGGAATGGTGGGCTGAACACTGAAGCTTTCTTT. The full variable domain, in which reference TRBV5-1 and TRBJ1-1 provide the parts outside the CDR3, is KAGVTQTPRYLIKTRGQQVTLSCSPISGHRSVSWYQQTPGQGLQFLFEYFSETQRNKGNFPGRFSGRQFSNSRSEMNVSTLELGDSALYLCASRNGGLNTEAFFGQGTRLTVV.

The CDR3 loop is CASSPDYYFPDTQYF. The CDR3 nucleotides read TGTGCCAGCAGCCCGGACTACTACTTTCCAGATACGCAGTATTTT. The chain joins TRBV7-2 to TRBJ2-3; a weak D match, TRBD2 (6 bases). In germline, CDR1 is SGHTA, CDR2 FQGNSA. Trimming stripped 5 bases from V and 4 bases from J, with 16 bases between. There are 15 residues in the CDR3.

The CDR3 DNA sequence: TGTGCCAGCAGTGTCCATCCCGGACAGGGTGCGGATACGCAGTATTTT. This codes for CASSVHPGQGADTQYF. The chain employs TRBV2 and TRBJ2-3, with TRBD1 matching over 8 bases. Unmatched junction bases numbered 12, after V lost 4 bases and J lost 6 bases. The CDR3 runs 16 residues. Germline V CDR1 and CDR2: SNHLY, FYNNEI.

This clone was recorded a few times. CDR3 region: CASSRLTDNTEAFF. The DNA for the CDR3 is TGTGCCAGCAGCCGACTGACAGATAACACTGAAGCTTTCTTT. The chain is built from TRBV14 and TRBJ1-1, with D possibly matching TRBD1 (5 bases). Germline V gene lookup returns CDR1 SGHDN and CDR2 FVKESK. Trimming left V 4 bases short and J 2 bases short, with 11 bases between. The length of the CDR3 is 14 residues.

This clone was counted once. The gene calls are TRBV28 and TRBJ1-4; 8 nucleotides line up with TRBD1. V was clipped by 7 bases and J by 5 bases; unmatched bases: 6. Looked up from germline, CDR1 is MDHEN and CDR2 is SYDVKM. The CDR3 sequence is 14 residues long. This CDR3 reads CASTDRTGNEKLFF. The CDR3 DNA reads as TGTGCCAGCACCGATCGGACAGGGAATGAAAAACTGTTTTTT. The complete variable domain, with remaining parts taken from reference TRBV28 and TRBJ1-4, reads DVKVTQSSRYLVKRTGEKVFLECVQDMDHENMFWYRQDPGLGLRLIYFSYDVKMKEKGDIPEGYSVSREKKERFSLILESASTNQTSMYLCASTDRTGNEKLFFGSGTQLSVL.

The chain links TRBV30 to TRBJ1-4, with 11 bases fitting TRBD1. Unmatched junction bases numbered 5, after V lost 3 bases and J lost 8 bases. CDR3 length: 14 residues. Germline V gene lookup returns CDR1 GTSNPN and CDR2 SVGIG (reference sequence). CDR3 loop: CAWSEGQGDEKLFF. The CDR3 DNA sequence: TGTGCCTGGAGCGAGGGACAGGGGGACGAAAAACTGTTTTTT.

V usage is TRBV28 and J usage is TRBJ2-4; D call uncertain. With 3 bases removed from V and 3 bases from J, the gap between germline ends came to 6 bases. In germline, CDR1 is MDHEN, CDR2 SYDVKM. The CDR3 sequence is 13 residues long. The CDR3 bases are TGTGCCAGCAGTTTGGGCAGCAAAAACATTCAGTACTTC. This gives the protein CASSLGSKNIQYF.

The chain has TRBV7-3 and TRBJ2-1; 7 bases map to TRBD2. Germline-derived CDR1 and CDR2 are SGHTA and FQGTGA. V lost 5 bases, J lost 8 bases, and 12 bases stayed unmatched. The CDR3 extends over 15 amino acids. The CDR3 region has the DNA TGTGCCAGCAGCACCCGCGGGGGACCCAGCTATGAGCAGTTCTTC. This sequence encodes CASSTRGGPSYEQFF.

This clone has a handful of counts. The chain recombines TRBV28 with TRBJ1-6, with no clear D. CDR3 length: 15 amino acids. V dropped 3 bases and J dropped 7 bases, with 13 bases sitting between them. Germline CDR1 reads MDHEN; CDR2 reads SYDVKM. The CDR3 region is CASSLEALGNSPLHF. The CDR3 DNA reads as TGTGCCAGCAGTTTGGAGGCCTTGGGGAATTCACCCCTCCACTTT. Supplemented by reference TRBV28 and TRBJ1-6, the full variable domain reads DVKVTQSSRYLVKRTGEKVFLECVQDMDHENMFWYRQDPGLGLRLIYFSYDVKMKEKGDIPEGYSVSREKKERFSLILESASTNQTSMYLCASSLEALGNSPLHFGNGTRLTVT.

The V gene is TRBV15, the J gene TRBJ2-3; 11 bases are a match to TRBD2. The CDR3 is made up of 18 amino acids. Losses at the gene ends were 0 bases for V and 2 bases for J; bases not matched to a gene: 7. The germline gives CDR1 LNHNV, CDR2 YYDKDF (reference sequence). The CDR3: CATSRDRSSGGPTDTQYF. The CDR3 nucleotides are TGTGCCACCAGCAGAGATCGGTCTAGCGGGGGGCCCACAGATACGCAGTATTTT.

V and J are TRBV3-1 (or the pseudogene TRBV3-2) and TRBJ2-3; 7 bases fit TRBD2. The CDR3 loop spans 16 amino acids. Germline trimming cut 2 bases from V and 5 bases from J; bases unmatched to any gene: 10. Germline V gene sequence: CDR1 LGHDT, CDR2 YNNKEL (reference sequence). CDR3 nucleotides: TGTGCCAGCAGCCAACAAGCGGGGAAAGGACGAGATACGCAGTATTTT. Its protein product is CASSQQAGKGRDTQYF.

The chain has TRBV7-3 and TRBJ2-5; possible D gene TRBD2, 7 bases. This CDR3 has 15 amino acids. Trimming left V 2 bases short and J 1 base short, with 11 bases between. CDR1 SGHTA and CDR2 FQGTGA come from the germline V gene. CDR3 amino acids: CASSLYGGPQETQYF. For the CDR3, the DNA is TGTGCCAGCAGCTTATACGGGGGGCCCCAAGAGACCCAGTACTTC.

V usage is TRBV13 and J usage is TRBJ2-1; 10 bases match TRBD2. Germline V gene data show CDR1 as PRHDT and CDR2 as FYEKMQ (reference sequence). The junction had 8 bases not matched to a gene; V was cut back by 5 bases and J by 7 bases. The CDR3 is 15 residues long. The CDR3 region is CASSAPKRGGNEQFF. In nucleotides, the CDR3 is TGTGCCAGCAGCGCCCCAAAGCGGGGGGGTAATGAGCAGTTCTTC.

V usage is TRBV7-3 and J usage is TRBJ2-5, with a weak D call TRBD1 (6 bases). This CDR3 spans 16 amino acids. Germline V lookup: CDR1 SGHTA, CDR2 FQGTGA. V lost 5 bases and J lost 0, with 16 bases in between. In DNA form, the CDR3 reads TGTGCCAGCAGCCAGGGGTCAACCCTTTACCAAGAGACCCAGTACTTC. This gives the protein CASSQGSTLYQETQYF.

The V call is TRBV11-1, the J call TRBJ2-5; the match to TRBD1 covers 7 bases. The CDR3 contains 15 residues. Germline CDR1 reads SGHAT; CDR2 reads FQDESV (reference sequence). Trimming removed 0 bases from V and 0 bases from J; junction bases left unmatched: 1. The CDR3 region has the DNA TGTGCCAGCAGCTTAGCCGACAGGGACCAAGAGACCCAGTACTTC. As protein: CASSLADRDQETQYF.

DNA of the CDR3: TGTGCCAGCAGCTTAGGACAGGGCCTATCCTACGAGCAGTACTTC. Encoded protein: CASSLGQGLSYEQYF. J is TRBJ2-7 and V is TRBV2; 8 nucleotides match TRBD1. The CDR3 sequence is 15 residues long. Trimming at V came to 6 bases and at J to 1 base, leaving 8 bases not matched to a gene. Looked up from germline, CDR1 is SNHLY and CDR2 is FYNNEI.

The genes are TRBV29-1 and TRBJ2-7, with 7 bases matching TRBD1. CDR3 length: 13 residues. The germline CDR1 and CDR2 sequences are SQVTM and ANQGSEA. V lost 2 bases, J lost 6 bases, and 7 bases stayed unmatched. CDR3 DNA sequence: TGCAGCGTTGAACCACGGACAGGTTCCGAGCAGTACTTC. Protein product: CSVEPRTGSEQYF.

The J gene is TRBJ2-5, the V gene TRBV9, with D perhaps TRBD1 (5 bases). The CDR3 loop spans 13 amino acids. Per germline, CDR1 SGDLS and CDR2 YYNGEE. V was shortened by 3 bases and J by 2 bases, with 8 bases between the two germline ends. The CDR3 is CASSGGAQETQYF. The CDR3 DNA reads TGTGCCAGCAGCGGGGGCGCTCAAGAGACCCAGTACTTC.

The V and J genes are TRBV29-1 and TRBJ1-2; D not resolved. This CDR3 is built from 11 residues. Deletions cut 5 bases from V and 8 bases from J, with 12 bases between. CDR1 is SQVTM and CDR2 is ANQGSEA in the germline V gene. The CDR3 here is CSVSSAGGYTF. The CDR3 DNA reads as TGCAGCGTTTCCTCGGCGGGCGGCTACACCTTC.

V is TRBV28 and J is TRBJ1-2; maybe TRBD1 (5 bases). Deletions cut 10 bases from V and 4 bases from J, with 19 bases between. There are 14 residues in the CDR3. Germline-derived CDR1 and CDR2 are MDHEN and SYDVKM. CDR3 DNA sequence: TGTGCCATATCTCCCCCTCAAGGGGCCTATGGCTACACCTTC. Its protein is CAISPPQGAYGYTF.

This chain links TRBV4-1 with TRBJ2-5; 8 bases agree with TRBD1. CDR3 length: 16 amino acids. Germline CDR1 reads MGHRA; CDR2 reads YSYEKL. J lost 5 bases, V lost 10 bases, and 18 bases had no gene match. The CDR3: CAIPMDRDGEWETQYF. Written as DNA, the CDR3 is TGCGCCATCCCGATGGACAGGGATGGAGAGTGGGAGACCCAGTACTTC.

J is TRBJ1-6 and V is TRBV7-2; 9 positions agree with TRBD1. V was clipped by 5 bases and J by 13 bases; unmatched bases: 12. The CDR3 extends over 15 amino acids. Germline-derived CDR1 and CDR2 are SGHTA and FQGNSA. In DNA, the CDR3 is TGTGCCAGCAGCCCTGTAGGGACAGGGATTACTCCCCTCCACTTT. Translating gives CASSPVGTGITPLHF.

Concerning this clone itself: This CDR3 is also generated by other DNA sequences in the sample. V gene TRBV29-1 combines with J gene TRBJ1-2, with D possibly TRBD1 on 5 matching bases. The length of the CDR3 is 13 residues. Trimming pared 4 bases from V and 4 bases from J, leaving 13 bases between. The V gene's germline CDR1 is SQVTM and CDR2 ANQGSEA. The CDR3 protein is CSVGDRDLYGYTF. In nucleotides, the CDR3 is TGCAGCGTTGGTGACAGAGATCTCTATGGCTACACCTTC. The full variable domain, rest sourced from reference TRBV29-1 and TRBJ1-2, is SAVISQKPSRDICQRGTSLTIQCQVDSQVTMMFWYRQQPGQSLTLIATANQGSEATYESGFVIDKFPISRPNLTFSTLTVSNMSPEDSSIYLCSVGDRDLYGYTFGSGTRLTVV.

CDR3 bases: TGTGCCAGCAGTGTTCCGCGCTACCCGTCTGGGGCCAACGTCCTGACTTTC. The encoded protein is CASSVPRYPSGANVLTF. The V call is TRBV2, the J call TRBJ2-6; D is ambiguous. This CDR3 spans 17 amino acids. The V gene lost 4 bases and the J gene lost 1 base, with 14 bases spanning the gap. Germline V gives CDR1 SNHLY, CDR2 FYNNEI.

The chain carries TRBV5-1 and TRBJ1-4; TRBD1 matches 9 bases. Losses at the gene ends were 3 bases for V and 7 bases for J; bases not matched to a gene: 4. This CDR3 comprises 14 residues. CDR1 and CDR2 from the germline V gene are SGHRS and YFSETQ. In nucleotides, the CDR3 is TGCGCCAGCAGCTCGACAGGGGGAGTTGAAAAACTGTTTTTT. It encodes CASSSTGGVEKLFF.